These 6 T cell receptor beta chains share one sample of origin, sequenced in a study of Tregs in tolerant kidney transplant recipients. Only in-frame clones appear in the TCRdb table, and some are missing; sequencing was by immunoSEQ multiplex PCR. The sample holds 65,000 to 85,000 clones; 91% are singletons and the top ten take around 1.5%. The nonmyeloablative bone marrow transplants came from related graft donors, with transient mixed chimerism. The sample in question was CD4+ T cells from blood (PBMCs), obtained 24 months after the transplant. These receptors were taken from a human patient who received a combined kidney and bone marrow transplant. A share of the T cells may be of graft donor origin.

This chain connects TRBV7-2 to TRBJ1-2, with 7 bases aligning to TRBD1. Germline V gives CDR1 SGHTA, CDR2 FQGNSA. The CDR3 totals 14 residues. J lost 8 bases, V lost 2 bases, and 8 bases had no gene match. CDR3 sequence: CASSLSRAGGGYTF. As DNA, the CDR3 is TGTGCCAGCAGCTTATCTCGGGCAGGGGGAGGCTACACCTTC.

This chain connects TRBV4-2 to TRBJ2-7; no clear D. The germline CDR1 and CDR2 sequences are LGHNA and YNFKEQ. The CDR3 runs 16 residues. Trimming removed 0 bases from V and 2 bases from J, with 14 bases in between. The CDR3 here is CASSQDGVAGAYEQYF. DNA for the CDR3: TGTGCCAGCAGCCAAGATGGTGTCGCAGGCGCCTACGAGCAGTACTTC.

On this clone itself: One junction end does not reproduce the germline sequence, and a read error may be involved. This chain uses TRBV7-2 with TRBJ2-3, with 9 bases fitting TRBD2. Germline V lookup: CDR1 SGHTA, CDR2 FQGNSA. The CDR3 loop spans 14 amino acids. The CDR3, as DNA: TGTGCCAGCAGCTTAAACTTTGGGGCTAGCGGGGTGTTTTTT. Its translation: CASSLNFGASGVFF.

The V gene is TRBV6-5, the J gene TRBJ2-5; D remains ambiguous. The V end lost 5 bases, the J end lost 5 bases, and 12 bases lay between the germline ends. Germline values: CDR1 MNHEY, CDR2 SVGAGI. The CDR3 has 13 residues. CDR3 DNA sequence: TGTGCCAGCAGTAGCGACCCACGGGAGACCCAGTACTTC. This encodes CASSSDPRETQYF.

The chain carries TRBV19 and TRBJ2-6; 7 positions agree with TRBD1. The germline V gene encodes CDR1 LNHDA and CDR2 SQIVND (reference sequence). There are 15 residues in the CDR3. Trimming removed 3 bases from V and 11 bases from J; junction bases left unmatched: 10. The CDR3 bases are TGTGCCAGTAGTATCGGTGGACAGGTGCCCCACGTCCTGACTTTC. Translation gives CASSIGGQVPHVLTF.

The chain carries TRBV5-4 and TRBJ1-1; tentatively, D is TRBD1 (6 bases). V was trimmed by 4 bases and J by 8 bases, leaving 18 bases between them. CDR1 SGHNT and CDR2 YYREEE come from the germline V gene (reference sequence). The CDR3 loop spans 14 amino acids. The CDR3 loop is CASSPGGGSREAFF. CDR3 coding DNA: TGTGCCAGCAGCCCGGGCGGGGGCTCGAGGGAAGCTTTCTTT.